The rows below give T cell receptor beta chains drawn from one sample of a study of cytomegalovirus exposure and HLA in healthy donors. Sequencing was performed with immunoSEQ multiplex PCR; in TCRdb, only in-frame clones are kept and a portion is missing. The sample records around 150,000 clones, roughly 80% being singletons. The sequencing sample was made of PBMCs. These receptors came from a middle-aged man in good health and CMV-seronegative. The CDR3 runs from the conserved cysteine through the conserved F or W. The order of the fields is clone size, V gene, J gene, CDR3 length, D gene, CDR3 protein, CDR3 DNA. A D gene is named only where the DNA matches it firmly. Clone size is given for some rows only: seen once, a few or many times, or a class if the clone is expanded.

once,TRBV7-3,TRBJ1-4,15,-,CASSSPSAANEKLFF,TGTGCCAGCAGCTCCCCATCGGCGGCTAATGAAAAACTGTTTTTT
-,TRBV9,TRBJ2-3,18,TRBD2,CASSVDGLAGGRGDTQYF,TGTGCCAGCAGCGTAGACGGACTAGCGGGGGGGCGGGGAGATACGCAGTATTTT
-,TRBV5-6,TRBJ1-4,19,-,CASSTSGGGVGPLFEKLFF,TGTGCCAGCAGCACCTCGGGGGGGGGCGTGGGCCCCTTATTTGAAAAACTGTTTTTT
-,TRBV28,TRBJ1-4,13,-,CASMGAGPEKLFF,TGTGCCAGCATGGGGGCAGGGCCGGAAAAACTGTTTTTT
-,TRBV7-9,TRBJ2-3,12,-,CASSSDSDTQYF,TGTGCCAGCAGCTCGGACAGCGATACGCAGTATTTT
-,TRBV2,TRBJ2-1,13,-,CASSEEVGYEQFF,TGTGCCAGCAGCGAGGAGGTCGGGTATGAGCAGTTCTTC
-,TRBV29-1,TRBJ2-5,12,-,CSVVAFQETQYF,TGCAGCGTTGTCGCGTTCCAAGAGACCCAGTACTTC
-,TRBV19,TRBJ2-7,11,-,CASSNRAEQYF,TGTGCCAGTAGCAACAGGGCCGAGCAGTACTTC
-,TRBV6-1,TRBJ1-1,13,-,CASSWRRGAEAFF,TGTGCCAGCAGCTGGAGGAGGGGCGCTGAAGCTTTCTTT
-,TRBV19,TRBJ1-1,11,-,CASGGGTEAFF,TGTGCCAGCGGGGGGGGAACTGAAGCTTTCTTT
-,TRBV19,TRBJ1-1,14,-,CASSMDRRLAEAFF,TGTGCCAGTAGTATGGACAGACGTCTAGCTGAAGCTTTCTTT
-,TRBV4-3,TRBJ2-1,15,-,CASSQSAAGYNEQFF,TGCGCCAGCAGCCAAAGTGCGGCGGGATACAATGAGCAGTTCTTC
-,TRBV27,TRBJ2-3,16,TRBD1,CASRNTGERPADTQYF,TGTGCCAGCAGGAATACAGGGGAGCGCCCCGCAGATACGCAGTATTTT
-,TRBV27,TRBJ2-1,15,-,CASSLDQGSYNEQFF,TGTGCCAGCAGTTTAGACCAGGGGTCCTACAATGAGCAGTTCTTC
-,TRBV7-3,TRBJ2-1,13,-,CASSLNYANEQFF,TGTGCCAGCAGCTTAAACTACGCCAATGAGCAGTTCTTC
-,TRBV14,TRBJ2-5,15,-,CASSQETGAGGTQYF,TGTGCCAGCAGCCAAGAAACGGGAGCCGGGGGGACCCAGTACTTC
-,TRBV2,TRBJ2-5,13,-,CASSVTGRETQYF,TGTGCCAGCAGTGTCACAGGGAGAGAGACCCAGTACTTC
-,TRBV6-5,TRBJ2-2,16,-,CASSYSSQGHSGELFF,TGTGCCAGCAGTTACTCGAGCCAGGGCCATTCCGGGGAGCTGTTTTTT
-,TRBV27,TRBJ2-7,12,-,CASSSGAYEQYF,TGTGCCAGCAGTTCCGGTGCCTACGAGCAGTACTTC
-,TRBV7-9,TRBJ1-1,15,TRBD1,CASSAFRGRGAEAFF,TGTGCCAGCAGCGCGTTCAGGGGGCGCGGCGCTGAAGCTTTCTTT
-,TRBV6-5,TRBJ2-7,14,-,CASSYLDSSYEQYF,TGTGCCAGCAGTTACCTGGACAGCTCCTACGAGCAGTACTTC
-,TRBV13,TRBJ2-7,16,-,CASSLRDRELRGEQYF,TGTGCCAGCAGCTTACGGGATAGGGAACTACGAGGGGAGCAGTACTTC
-,TRBV6-4,TRBJ2-2,13,-,CASSRGDTGELFF,TGTGCCAGCTCCAGGGGGGACACCGGGGAGCTGTTTTTT
-,TRBV1,TRBJ2-2,16,-,CTSSQVIRGCAGELFF,TGCACCAGCAGCCAAGTGATTCGGGGGTGCGCCGGGGAGCTGTTTTTT
-,TRBV14,TRBJ2-7,13,-,CASSGTQTYEQYF,TGTGCCAGCAGCGGGACACAGACCTACGAGCAGTACTTC
-,TRBV30,TRBJ2-3,15,TRBD2,CAWSTQSGATDTQYF,TGTGCCTGGAGTACACAGAGCGGGGCCACAGATACGCAGTATTTT
-,TRBV4-2,TRBJ2-7,16,TRBD1,CASSQGRDRDSNEQYF,TGTGCCAGCAGCCAAGGAAGGGACAGGGATTCGAACGAGCAGTACTTC
-,TRBV15,TRBJ2-7,12,TRBD1,CATGTGGYEQYF,TGTGCCACCGGGACAGGGGGCTACGAGCAGTACTTC
few,TRBV28,TRBJ2-3,15,-,CASTREGLGTDTQYF,TGTGCCAGCACCCGAGAGGGACTGGGCACAGATACGCAGTATTTT
-,TRBV2,TRBJ1-1,12,-,CASRSWQTEAFF,TGTGCCAGCAGATCGTGGCAGACTGAAGCTTTCTTT
-,TRBV11-2,TRBJ1-1,16,TRBD1,CASSNPGTGMNTEAFF,TGTGCCAGCAGCAACCCCGGGACAGGAATGAACACTGAAGCTTTCTTT
-,TRBV13,TRBJ2-3,16,TRBD2,CASSLRAGGGTDTQYF,TGTGCCAGCAGCTTACGGGCGGGGGGTGGCACAGATACGCAGTATTTT
once,TRBV5-1,TRBJ2-5,14,TRBD2,CASRLAGFQETQYF,TGCGCCAGTCGACTAGCGGGGTTCCAAGAGACCCAGTACTTC
-,TRBV28,TRBJ1-1,18,TRBD1,CASSSPSQGWPYNPEAFF,TGTGCCAGCAGTTCCCCCTCACAGGGGTGGCCATATAATCCTGAAGCTTTCTTT
-,TRBV2,TRBJ2-5,13,-,CASKFGQSETQYF,TGTGCCAGCAAGTTTGGGCAGTCGGAGACCCAGTACTTC
-,TRBV4-1,TRBJ2-5,15,TRBD1,CASSQETGESETQYF,TGCGCCAGCAGCCAAGAAACAGGGGAATCGGAGACCCAGTACTTC
-,TRBV5-6,TRBJ1-4,17,-,CASSLGAGRSANEKLFF,TGTGCCAGCAGCTTGGGGGCAGGGCGGTCAGCTAATGAAAAACTGTTTTTT
once,TRBV27,TRBJ1-5,14,-,CASSGGGGNQPQHF,TGTGCCAGCAGTGGGGGGGGTGGCAATCAGCCCCAGCATTTT
-,TRBV6-5,TRBJ1-1,13,-,CASSYGGRPEAFF,TGTGCCAGCAGTTACGGCGGTCGACCTGAAGCTTTCTTT
-,TRBV5-6,TRBJ2-2,12,-,CASSLAPGELFF,TGTGCCAGCAGCTTGGCTCCCGGGGAGCTGTTTTTT
-,TRBV2,TRBJ1-6,17,-,CASNSALFANRDSPLHF,TGTGCCAGCAATTCGGCTTTATTCGCTAATCGGGATTCACCCCTCCACTTT
-,TRBV7-9,TRBJ2-3,13,-,CATEGGGRDTQYF,TGTGCCACCGAGGGGGGGGGCCGGGATACGCAGTATTTT
-,TRBV15,TRBJ1-3,17,-,CTTSRAATGRSGNTIYF,TGTACCACCAGCAGAGCCGCGACAGGCCGCTCTGGAAACACCATATATTTT
-,TRBV4-1,TRBJ1-2,18,-,CASSQDLLGIKGVGGYTF,TGCGCCAGCAGCCAAGATCTGTTAGGTATAAAGGGGGTCGGCGGCTACACCTTC
-,TRBV7-2,TRBJ2-3,12,-,CASSPTTDTQYF,TGTGCCAGCAGCCCTACTACAGATACGCAGTATTTT
-,TRBV11-2,TRBJ2-7,17,TRBD1,CASSLGAWDRPAGEQYF,TGTGCCAGCAGCTTAGGCGCTTGGGACAGGCCCGCCGGGGAGCAGTACTTC
once,TRBV6-5,TRBJ1-1,13,-,CASSYSIGSKAFF,TGTGCCAGCAGTTACTCGATCGGGAGTAAGGCTTTCTTT
-,TRBV7-2,TRBJ1-6,14,-,CASSLEDSNSPLHF,TGTGCCAGCAGCTTAGAAGACAGCAATTCACCCCTCCACTTT
-,TRBV6-4,TRBJ2-2,13,-,CASRLTPEGELFF,TGTGCCAGCAGACTGACACCCGAAGGGGAGCTGTTTTTT
-,TRBV4-1,TRBJ2-2,15,-,CASTTVDSYTGELFF,TGCGCCAGCACCACTGTAGACAGTTACACCGGGGAGCTGTTTTTT
-,TRBV21-1,TRBJ1-2,17,-,CASSKVGTGSFNYGYTF,-
few,TRBV19,TRBJ1-5,15,TRBD1,CASKGAGMFDQPQHF,TGTGCCAGTAAGGGGGCGGGAATGTTCGATCAGCCCCAGCATTTT
-,TRBV7-3,TRBJ2-7,16,TRBD1,CASSLTGTGVPLEQYF,TGTGCCAGCAGCTTAACTGGGACAGGAGTCCCTCTCGAGCAGTACTTC
few,TRBV9,TRBJ2-1,14,TRBD2,CASSAGGVGNEQFF,TGTGCCAGCAGCGCTGGGGGGGTGGGGAATGAGCAGTTCTTC
-,TRBV6-1,TRBJ2-2,15,TRBD1,CASRQLRGLAGELFF,TGTGCCAGCAGGCAGCTCAGGGGGCTGGCCGGGGAGCTGTTTTTT
-,TRBV6-1,TRBJ2-7,15,TRBD2,CASSDSSGGSYEQYF,TGTGCCAGCAGTGATTCTAGCGGGGGGTCCTACGAGCAGTACTTC